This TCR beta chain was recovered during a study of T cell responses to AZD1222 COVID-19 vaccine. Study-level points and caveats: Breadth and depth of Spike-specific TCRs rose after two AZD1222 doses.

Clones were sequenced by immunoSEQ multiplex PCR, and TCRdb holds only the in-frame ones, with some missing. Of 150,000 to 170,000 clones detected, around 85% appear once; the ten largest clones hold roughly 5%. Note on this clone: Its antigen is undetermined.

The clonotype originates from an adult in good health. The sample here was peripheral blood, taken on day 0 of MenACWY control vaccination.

The CDR3 sequence is CASSLGTAQETQYF. The CDR3 DNA sequence: TGTGCCAGCAGCTTAGGGACAGCCCAAGAGACCCAGTACTTC. The chain combines TRBV11-2 with TRBJ2-5; tentative D call: TRBD1 (6 bases). This CDR3 has 14 amino acids. CDR1 is SGHAT and CDR2 is FQNNGV in the germline V gene. Trimming cost V 1 base and J 1 base, with 7 bases left between them.